A single sample is the source of the 6 T cell receptor beta chains below, sequenced in a study of breast tumors, draining lymph nodes, adjacent tissues. MiXCR was run by TCRdb on the multiplex PCR reads, yielding one entry per CDR3 protein. The table lists about 140,000 distinct CDR3 sequences, 20% to 25% of them singletons, with just over 2.5% in the top ten. Breast cancer patients provided tissue from their axillary draining lymph nodes. Sequenced material: axillary lymph node tissue. These receptors came from a female donor with breast cancer. Some clones in this sample may be carry-over from other donors' samples.

The rearrangement joins TRBV11-2 to TRBJ2-1, with D unclear. This CDR3 is 12 amino acids long. Germline V lookup: CDR1 SGHAT, CDR2 FQNNGV. Trimming removed 5 bases at V and 12 bases at J, with 14 bases between. The CDR3 here is CASSRGGSGQFF. The CDR3 nucleotides read TGTGCCAGCAGCAGAGGCGGCAGTGGGCAGTTCTTC.

This chain connects TRBV20-1 to TRBJ2-1, with 13 bases fitting TRBD2. With 4 bases clipped from V and 8 bases from J, the junction kept 5 bases outside the gene matches. The CDR3 contains 14 residues. CDR1 is DFQATT, CDR2 SNEGSKA, per germline (reference sequence). The CDR3 DNA reads TGCAGTGCTATACGGACTAGCGGGAGCGATGAGCAGTTCTTC. Its translation is CSAIRTSGSDEQFF.

This clonotype has a count of ten or more. The rearrangement uses TRBV12-3 or TRBV12-4 and TRBJ2-2, with a possible D match to TRBD2 (6 bases). The V and J ends lost 6 bases and 6 bases respectively, with 17 bases between them. The CDR3 totals 15 residues. The CDR3 DNA reads as TGTGCCAGCAGGGGGGGATTGGGGCTCGCCGGGGAGCTGTTTTTT. Translating gives CASRGGLGLAGELFF.

This clonotype has ten or more counts. The junction shows a germline mismatch at one end, possibly a read error. The genes are TRBV19 and TRBJ2-7; weak D call: TRBD2 (5 bases). This CDR3 has 15 amino acids. CDR1 is LNHDA, CDR2 SQIVND, per germline (reference sequence). The CDR3 region is CASSITVGGSYEQYF. The CDR3 DNA is TGTGCCAGTAGTATTACCGTAGGAGGATCCTACGAGCAGTACTTT.

In the case of this clonotype: Being one base from a much bigger clone, this may be a read error. The gene calls are TRBV11-2 and TRBJ1-2; 7 bases agree with TRBD1. The CDR3 spans 13 residues. In germline, CDR1 is SGHAT, CDR2 FQNNGV. Trimming cost V 5 bases and J 4 bases; bases outside gene matches: 4. CDR3 region: CASSAGQAYGYTF. In DNA form, the CDR3 reads TGTGCCAGCAGCGCCGGACAGGCCTATGGCTACACCTTC.

V usage is TRBV18 and J usage is TRBJ2-1, with 7 bases matching TRBD2. This CDR3 region has 16 residues. Germline trimming cut 0 bases from V and 4 bases from J; bases unmatched to any gene: 6. Germline V lookup: CDR1 KGHSH, CDR2 LQKENI. The chain's CDR3 is CASSPPGLAVYNEQFF. The DNA for the CDR3 is TGTGCCAGCTCACCACCAGGGCTAGCGGTATACAATGAGCAGTTCTTC.